The T cell receptor (beta chain) under discussion was sequenced for a study of post-analysis software for immune sequencing data. Study-level background: Disease courses included relapsing-remitting, secondary progressive and progressive-relapsing multiple sclerosis.

Sequencing libraries made from TCR beta cDNA carried unique molecular identifiers. The yield from about 1 to 10 million T cells was 500,000 or so cDNA molecules in total. TCRdb reprocessed the PCR reads via MiXCR and lists one record per CDR3 protein. In the table there are 750,000 to 900,000 distinct CDR3 sequences, about 43% of which are singletons. Whole-study findings and limits: Samples from a shared batch, those prepared together, strongly co-clustered by F measure. Elevated frequency relative to controls characterized several TRBV segments in patients, TRBV5-6, TRBV5-1 and TRBV20-1 among them. Multiple sclerosis patients showed significantly lower normalized Chao1 diversity than controls did.

Trimming left V 7 bases short and J 0 bases short, with 13 bases between. The CDR3 is 14 residues long. Concerning this clonotype: Its antigen remains unidentified.

The sequenced sample was blood. The V call is TRBV12-3 or TRBV12-4, the J call TRBJ2-7; a possible D gene is TRBD2 (5 bases). The receptor was isolated from a girl under 18 with multiple sclerosis. The CDR3 spells CASTALGSSYEQYF. CDR3 sequence (DNA): TGTGCCAGCACCGCGCTGGGGAGCTCCTACGAGCAGTACTTC.